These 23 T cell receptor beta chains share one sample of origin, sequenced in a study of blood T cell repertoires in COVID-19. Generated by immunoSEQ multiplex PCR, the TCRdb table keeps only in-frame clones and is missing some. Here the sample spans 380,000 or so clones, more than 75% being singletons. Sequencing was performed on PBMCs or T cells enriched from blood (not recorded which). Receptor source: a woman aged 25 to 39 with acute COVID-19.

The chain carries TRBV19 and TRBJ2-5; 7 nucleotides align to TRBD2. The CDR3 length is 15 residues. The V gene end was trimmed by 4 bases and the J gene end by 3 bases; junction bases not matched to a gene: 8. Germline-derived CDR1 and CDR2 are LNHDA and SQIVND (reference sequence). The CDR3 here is CASSTPTSREETQYF. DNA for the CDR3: TGTGCCAGTAGTACCCCGACTAGCAGGGAAGAGACCCAGTACTTC. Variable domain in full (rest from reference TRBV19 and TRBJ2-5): DGGITQSPKYLFRKEGQNVTLSCEQNLNHDAMYWYRQDPGQGLRLIYYSQIVNDFQKGDIAEGYSVSREKKESFPLTVTSAQKNPTAFYLCASSTPTSREETQYFGPGTRLLVL.

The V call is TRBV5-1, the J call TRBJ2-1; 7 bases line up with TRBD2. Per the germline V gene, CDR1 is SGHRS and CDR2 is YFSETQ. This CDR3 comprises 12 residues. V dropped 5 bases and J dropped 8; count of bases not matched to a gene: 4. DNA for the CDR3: TGCGCCAGCAGGGGGGGGAATTATGAGCAGTTCTTC. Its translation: CASRGGNYEQFF.

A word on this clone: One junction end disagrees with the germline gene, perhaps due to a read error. The chain's CDR3 is CASSPEGGNSGYTF. DNA of the CDR3: TGTGCCAGCAGCCCAGAAGGGGGAAACTCTGGCTACACCTTC. The rearrangement links TRBV7-9 to TRBJ1-2, with D possibly being TRBD1 (6 bases). There are 14 residues in the CDR3. From germline, CDR1 is SEHNR and CDR2 FQNEAQ (reference sequence).

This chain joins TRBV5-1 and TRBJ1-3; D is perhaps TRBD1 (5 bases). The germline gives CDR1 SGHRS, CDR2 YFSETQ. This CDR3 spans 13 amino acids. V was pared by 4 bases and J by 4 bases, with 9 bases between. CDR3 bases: TGCGCCAGCAGCGAGTGGACAGGAAACACCATATATTTT. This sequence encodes CASSEWTGNTIYF.

CDR3 DNA: TGTGCCAGCAGTGTTAGTTCAGGGGGCGGCTACACCTTC. Residues: CASSVSSGGGYTF. This chain links TRBV6-2 or TRBV6-3 with TRBJ1-2; 8 bases line up with TRBD1. The CDR3 runs to 13 residues. The germline V gene has CDR1 MNHEY and CDR2 SVGEGT. Trimming removed 5 bases from V and 8 bases from J; junction bases left unmatched: 7.

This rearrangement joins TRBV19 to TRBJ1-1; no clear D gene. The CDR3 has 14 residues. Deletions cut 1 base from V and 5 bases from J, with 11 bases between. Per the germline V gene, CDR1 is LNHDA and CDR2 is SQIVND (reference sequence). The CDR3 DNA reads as TGTGCCAGTAGTATAGGAGGTCGTCGTACTGAAGCTTTCTTT. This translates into CASSIGGRRTEAFF.

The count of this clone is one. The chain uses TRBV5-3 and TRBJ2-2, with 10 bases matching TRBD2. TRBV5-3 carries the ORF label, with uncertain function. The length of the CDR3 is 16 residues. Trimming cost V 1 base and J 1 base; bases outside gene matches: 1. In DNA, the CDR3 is TGTGCCAGAAGCTTGACTAGCGGGGAGAACACCGGGGAGCTGTTTTTT. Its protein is CARSLTSGENTGELFF.

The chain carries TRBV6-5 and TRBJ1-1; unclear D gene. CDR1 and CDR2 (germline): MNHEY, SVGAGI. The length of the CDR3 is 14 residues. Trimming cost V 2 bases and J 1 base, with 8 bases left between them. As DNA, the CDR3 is TGTGCCAGCAGTTACGACGGGGAGAACACTGAAGCTTTCTTT. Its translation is CASSYDGENTEAFF.

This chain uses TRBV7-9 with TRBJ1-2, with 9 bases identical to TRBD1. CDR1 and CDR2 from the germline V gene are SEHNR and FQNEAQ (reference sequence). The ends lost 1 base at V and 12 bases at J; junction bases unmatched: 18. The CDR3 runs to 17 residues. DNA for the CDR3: TGTGCCAGCAGCTTAGATAGGTGGAGCAGGACAGGGGCCGAGAACACCTTC. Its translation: CASSLDRWSRTGAENTF.

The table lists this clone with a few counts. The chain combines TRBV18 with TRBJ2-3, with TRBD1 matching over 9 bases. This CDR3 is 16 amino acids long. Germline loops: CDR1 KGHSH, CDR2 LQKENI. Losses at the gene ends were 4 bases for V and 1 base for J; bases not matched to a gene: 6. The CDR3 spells CASSRRDRVGTDTQYF. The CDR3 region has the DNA TGTGCCAGCTCACGACGGGACAGGGTGGGCACAGATACGCAGTATTTT.

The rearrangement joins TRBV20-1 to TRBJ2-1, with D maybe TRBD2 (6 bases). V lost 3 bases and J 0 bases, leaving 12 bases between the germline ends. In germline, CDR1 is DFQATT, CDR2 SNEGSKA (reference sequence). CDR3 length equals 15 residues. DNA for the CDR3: TGCAGTGCTAGTGGGGCGGGGAGCTCCTACAATGAGCAGTTCTTC. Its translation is CSASGAGSSYNEQFF.

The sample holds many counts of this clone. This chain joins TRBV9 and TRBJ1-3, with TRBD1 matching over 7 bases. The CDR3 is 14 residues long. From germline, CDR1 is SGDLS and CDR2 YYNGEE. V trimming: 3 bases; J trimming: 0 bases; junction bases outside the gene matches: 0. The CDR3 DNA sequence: TGTGCCAGCAGCGACAGGGGCTCTGGAAACACCATATATTTT. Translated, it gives CASSDRGSGNTIYF.

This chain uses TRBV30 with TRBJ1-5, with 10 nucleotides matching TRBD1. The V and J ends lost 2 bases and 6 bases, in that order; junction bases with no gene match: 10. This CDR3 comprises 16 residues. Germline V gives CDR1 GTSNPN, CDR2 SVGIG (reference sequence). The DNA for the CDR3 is TGTGCCTGGAGTCCACGGGACAGGGGTGGTAGTCAGCCCCAGCATTTT. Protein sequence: CAWSPRDRGGSQPQHF.

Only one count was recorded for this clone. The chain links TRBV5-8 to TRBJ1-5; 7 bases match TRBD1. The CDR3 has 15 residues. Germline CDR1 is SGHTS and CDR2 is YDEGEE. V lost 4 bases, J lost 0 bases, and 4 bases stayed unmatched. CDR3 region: CASSPGQFSNQPQHF. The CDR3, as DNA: TGTGCCAGCAGCCCGGGACAGTTTAGCAATCAGCCCCAGCATTTT.

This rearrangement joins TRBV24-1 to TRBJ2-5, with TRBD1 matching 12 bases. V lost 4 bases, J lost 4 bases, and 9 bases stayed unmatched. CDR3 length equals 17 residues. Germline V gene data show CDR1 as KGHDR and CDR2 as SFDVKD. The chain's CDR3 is CATSDPPGTGGPETQYF. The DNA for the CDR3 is TGTGCCACCAGTGACCCGCCCGGGACAGGGGGCCCAGAGACCCAGTACTTC.

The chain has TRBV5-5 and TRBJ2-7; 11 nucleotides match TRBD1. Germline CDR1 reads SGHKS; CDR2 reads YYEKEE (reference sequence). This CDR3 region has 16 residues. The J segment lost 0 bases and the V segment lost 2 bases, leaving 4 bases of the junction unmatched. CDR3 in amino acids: CASSLTGTGGSYEQYF. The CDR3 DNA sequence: TGTGCCAGCAGCTTAACCGGGACAGGGGGCTCCTACGAGCAGTACTTC.

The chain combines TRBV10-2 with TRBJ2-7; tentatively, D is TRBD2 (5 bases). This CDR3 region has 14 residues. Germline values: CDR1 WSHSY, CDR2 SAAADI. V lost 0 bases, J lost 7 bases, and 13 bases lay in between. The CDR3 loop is CASSESRGPGEQYF. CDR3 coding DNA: TGCGCCAGCAGTGAGTCGAGAGGGCCGGGTGAGCAGTACTTC.

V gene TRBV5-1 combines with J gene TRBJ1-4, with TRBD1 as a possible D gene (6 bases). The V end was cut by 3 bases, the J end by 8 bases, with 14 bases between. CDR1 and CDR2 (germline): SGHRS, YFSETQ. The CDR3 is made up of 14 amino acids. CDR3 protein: CASSSGVGNEKLFF. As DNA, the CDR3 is TGCGCCAGCAGCTCAGGGGTGGGTAACGAAAAACTGTTTTTT.

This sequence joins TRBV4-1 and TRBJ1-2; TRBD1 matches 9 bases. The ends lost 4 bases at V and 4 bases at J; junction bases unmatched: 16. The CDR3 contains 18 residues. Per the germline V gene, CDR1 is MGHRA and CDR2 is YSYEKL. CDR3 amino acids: CASSLDPNTPDRGYGYTF. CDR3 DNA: TGCGCCAGCAGCCTAGACCCCAACACGCCGGACAGGGGCTATGGCTACACCTTC.

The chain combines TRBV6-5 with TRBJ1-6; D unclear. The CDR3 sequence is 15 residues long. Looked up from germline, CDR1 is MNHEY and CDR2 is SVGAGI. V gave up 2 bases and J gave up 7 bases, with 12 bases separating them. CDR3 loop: CASSYTRTGNSPLHF. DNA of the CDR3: TGTGCCAGCAGTTACACGCGGACGGGGAATTCACCCCTCCACTTT.

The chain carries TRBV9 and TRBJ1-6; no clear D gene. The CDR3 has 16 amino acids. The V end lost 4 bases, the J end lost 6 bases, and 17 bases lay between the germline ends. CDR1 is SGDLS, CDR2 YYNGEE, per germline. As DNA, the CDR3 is TGTGCCAGCAGCACCACGGGGTCCCCCGGTAATTCACCCCTCCACTTT. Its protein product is CASSTTGSPGNSPLHF.

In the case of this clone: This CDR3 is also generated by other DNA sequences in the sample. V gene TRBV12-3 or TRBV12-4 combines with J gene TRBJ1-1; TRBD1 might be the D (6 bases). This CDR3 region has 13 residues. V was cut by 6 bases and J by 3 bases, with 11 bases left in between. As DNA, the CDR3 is TGTGCCAGCAGCCTCTACAGGGACACTGAAGCTTTCTTT. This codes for CASSLYRDTEAFF.

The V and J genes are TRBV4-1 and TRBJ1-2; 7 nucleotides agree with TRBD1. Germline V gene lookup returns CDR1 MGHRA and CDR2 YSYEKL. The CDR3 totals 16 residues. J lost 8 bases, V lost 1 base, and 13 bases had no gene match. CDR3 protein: CASSQGKGQALEGYTF. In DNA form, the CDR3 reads TGCGCCAGCAGCCAAGGAAAAGGACAGGCCCTGGAGGGCTACACCTTC.